Described below is a single TCR beta chain sequence and its context. The antigen is undetermined. This sample was included in a study of cytomegalovirus exposure and HLA in healthy donors. Findings of the study overall: An analysis was carried out at a later point. It showed that HLA-associated TCR beta chains were more clonally expanded than equally common non-associated chains. Researchers reported in a later analysis that a missense DCLRE1C variant was tied to TCR beta V- and J-gene trimming.

The CDR3 extends over 12 amino acids. V was pared by 2 bases and J by 9 bases, with 8 bases between. Germline CDR1 MDHEN, CDR2 SYDVKM. The PCR employed 60 Vbeta primers together with 13 Jbeta primers. Clones were read by immunoSEQ multiplex PCR, and TCRdb kept only the in-frame ones, dropping some. Of approximately 190,000 clones listed, around 87% are singletons. Sequencing used PBMCs. The clonotype was recovered from a man in his thirties or forties in good health and CMV-seronegative. V is TRBV28 and J is TRBJ1-5; D call uncertain. CDR3 residues: CASSLPPRPQHF. The DNA for the CDR3 is TGTGCCAGCAGTTTACCCCCTAGGCCCCAGCATTTT.